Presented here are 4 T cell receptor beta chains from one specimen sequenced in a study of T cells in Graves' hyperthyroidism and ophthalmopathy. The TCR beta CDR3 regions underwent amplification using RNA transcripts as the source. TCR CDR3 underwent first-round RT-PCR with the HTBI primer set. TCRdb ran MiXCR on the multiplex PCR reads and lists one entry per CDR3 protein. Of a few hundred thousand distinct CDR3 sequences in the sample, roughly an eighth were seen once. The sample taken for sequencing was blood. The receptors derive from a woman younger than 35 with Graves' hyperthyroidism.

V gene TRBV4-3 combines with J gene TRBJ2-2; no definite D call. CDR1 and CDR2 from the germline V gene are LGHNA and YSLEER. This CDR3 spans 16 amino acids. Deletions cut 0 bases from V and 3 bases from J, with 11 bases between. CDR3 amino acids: CASSQESGIYTGELFF. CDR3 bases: TGCGCCAGCAGCCAAGAATCCGGAATCTACACCGGGGAGCTGTTTTTT.

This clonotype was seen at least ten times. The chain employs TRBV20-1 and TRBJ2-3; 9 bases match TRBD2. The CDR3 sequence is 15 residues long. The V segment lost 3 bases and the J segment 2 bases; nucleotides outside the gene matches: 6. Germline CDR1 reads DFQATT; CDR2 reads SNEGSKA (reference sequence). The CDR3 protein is CSARRLADLTDTQYF. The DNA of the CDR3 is TGCAGTGCTAGGAGACTAGCGGATCTCACAGATACGCAGTATTTT.

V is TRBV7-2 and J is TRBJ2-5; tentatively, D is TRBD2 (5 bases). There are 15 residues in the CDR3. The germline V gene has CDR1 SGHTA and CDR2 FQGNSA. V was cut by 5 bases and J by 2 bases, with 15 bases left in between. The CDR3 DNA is TGTGCCAGCAGCCCCAGTGGAGGAGAACAAGAGACCCAGTACTTC. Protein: CASSPSGGEQETQYF.

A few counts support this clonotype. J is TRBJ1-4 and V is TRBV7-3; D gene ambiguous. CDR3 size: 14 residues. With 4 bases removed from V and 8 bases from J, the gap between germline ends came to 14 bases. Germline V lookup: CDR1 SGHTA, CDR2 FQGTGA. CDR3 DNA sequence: TGTGCCAGCAGCTACGACGTCTGGTCGGAAAAACTGTTTTTT. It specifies CASSYDVWSEKLFF.